Presented here are 20 T cell receptor beta chains from one specimen sequenced in a study of T cell responses to AZD1222 COVID-19 vaccine. Libraries were prepared by immunoSEQ multiplex PCR; TCRdb keeps only in-frame clonotypes and omits some of them. Seen here are 150,000 to 160,000 clones, around 85% observed once, and the top ten hold approximately 7.2%. This specimen consisted of peripheral blood, obtained after recovery from COVID-19. The receptors stem from an adult who had recovered from COVID-19.

This chain connects TRBV3-1 (or the pseudogene TRBV3-2) to TRBJ1-1, with a tentative D call TRBD1 (6 bases). Germline V CDR1 and CDR2: LGHDT, YNNKEL (reference sequence). The CDR3 is 13 amino acids. Trimming took 3 bases from V and 4 from J, leaving 9 bases between them. As DNA, the CDR3 is TGTGCCAGCAGCCAGTACAGGGTCACTGAAGCTTTCTTT. Its protein is CASSQYRVTEAFF.

The chain recombines TRBV10-3 with TRBJ1-1, with D possibly TRBD1 on 6 matching bases. Germline V gene data show CDR1 as ENHRY and CDR2 as SYGVKD. The CDR3 is 14 amino acids. The V end was cut by 6 bases, the J end by 2 bases, with 13 bases between. CDR3 region: CAISAGTYNTEAFF. Written as DNA, the CDR3 is TGTGCCATCAGCGCCGGGACATATAACACTGAAGCTTTCTTT.

This chain connects TRBV27 to TRBJ1-2; D may be TRBD1 (5 bases). The ends were cut back, 4 bases at V and 8 bases at J, with 14 bases in the middle. This CDR3 has 13 amino acids. CDR1 and CDR2 (germline): MNHEY, SMNVEV (reference sequence). Written as DNA, the CDR3 is TGTGCCAGCAGTTCGGCACCAGGGAGAGGCTACACCTTC. It specifies CASSSAPGRGYTF.

The rearrangement joins TRBV5-1 to TRBJ2-1; 9 nucleotides align to TRBD2. Germline V lookup: CDR1 SGHRS, CDR2 YFSETQ. CDR3 length equals 14 residues. The J segment lost 4 bases and the V segment lost 4 bases, leaving 3 bases of the junction unmatched. CDR3 DNA sequence: TGCGCCAGCAGCGGGAGCGGGGGGTACAATGAGCAGTTCTTC. This sequence encodes CASSGSGGYNEQFF.

The gene calls are TRBV12-5 and TRBJ1-6; 11 nucleotides align to TRBD1. V shed 2 bases, J shed 14 bases, and the junction held 14 bases outside the gene matches. This CDR3 comprises 17 residues. From germline, CDR1 is LGHNT and CDR2 FRNRAP. CDR3 coding DNA: TGTGCTAGTGGTTTGAACCGGGACAGGGGGTTTTGGGGGACCCTCCACTTT. This sequence encodes CASGLNRDRGFWGTLHF. The variable domain in full, completed from reference TRBV12-5 and TRBJ1-6, reads DARVTQTPRHKVTEMGQEVTMRCQPILGHNTVFWYRQTMMQGLELLAYFRNRAPLDDSGMPKDRFSAEMPDATLATLKIQPSEPRDSAVYFCASGLNRDRGFWGTLHFGNGTRLTVT.

This CDR3 is CASSGGQGGTTDTQYF. The DNA for the CDR3 is TGTGCCAGCAGTGGGGGACAGGGGGGAACCACAGATACGCAGTATTTT. The chain links TRBV2 to TRBJ2-3; 11 bases agree with TRBD1. The CDR3 is 16 amino acids. V trimming: 4 bases; J trimming: 2 bases; junction bases outside the gene matches: 5. Germline assignment: CDR1 SNHLY and CDR2 FYNNEI. The complete variable domain, with remaining parts taken from reference TRBV2 and TRBJ2-3, reads EPEVTQTPSHQVTQMGQEVILRCVPISNHLYFYWYRQILGQKVEFLVSFYNNEISEKSEIFDDQFSVERPDGSNFTLKIRSTKLEDSAMYFCASSGGQGGTTDTQYFGPGTRLTVL.

This chain joins TRBV24-1 and TRBJ1-3, with TRBD1 identical over 9 bases. The germline gives CDR1 KGHDR, CDR2 SFDVKD. The CDR3 spans 15 residues. J lost 2 bases, V lost 3 bases, and 1 base had no gene match. The CDR3 sequence is CATSDRTGAGNTIYF. The DNA for the CDR3 is TGTGCCACCAGTGATCGGACAGGGGCTGGAAACACCATATATTTT.

This chain joins TRBV6-2 or TRBV6-3 and TRBJ2-7, with D perhaps TRBD2 (6 bases). The germline V gene encodes CDR1 MNHEY and CDR2 SVGEGT. The CDR3 is 14 residues long. The germline V and J ends were trimmed by 0 bases and 7 bases, with 13 bases remaining between them. The CDR3 reads CASSYSMGGNEQYF. In DNA, the CDR3 is TGTGCCAGCAGTTACTCGATGGGGGGAAATGAGCAGTACTTC.

Only a few counts were recorded for this clone. V is TRBV12-3 or TRBV12-4 and J is TRBJ1-1; D is uncertain. Trimming cost V 8 bases and J 5 bases, with 9 bases left between them. The CDR3 totals 11 residues. This CDR3 is CASPSGTEAFF. As DNA, the CDR3 is TGTGCCAGCCCTTCCGGGACTGAAGCTTTCTTT.

The chain links TRBV9 to TRBJ2-1; 7 bases fit TRBD2. CDR3 length: 16 residues. V was pared by 3 bases and J by 4 bases, with 10 bases of the junction left unmatched. Germline values: CDR1 SGDLS, CDR2 YYNGEE. CDR3 coding DNA: TGTGCCAGCAGCGGGGGACTGGCGGGAGCGTACAATGAGCAGTTCTTC. Amino acids: CASSGGLAGAYNEQFF.

In regard to this clone: The sample holds other DNA sequences that translate to the same CDR3. V is TRBV7-9 and J is TRBJ2-1; 8 bases are a match to TRBD2. This CDR3 contains 16 residues. Trimming took 3 bases from V and 0 from J; bases not matched to a gene: 4. Per germline, CDR1 SEHNR and CDR2 FQNEAQ (reference sequence). This CDR3 reads CASSLSLAGSYNEQFF. CDR3 in DNA: TGTGCCAGCAGCTTGTCCCTAGCGGGCTCCTACAATGAGCAGTTCTTC.

The rearrangement joins TRBV3-1 (or the pseudogene TRBV3-2) to TRBJ2-3; maybe TRBD2 (6 bases). Germline V gene sequence: CDR1 LGHDT, CDR2 YNNKEL (reference sequence). This CDR3 contains 17 residues. V was shortened by 0 bases and J by 5 bases, with 18 bases between the two germline ends. In DNA, the CDR3 is TGTGCCAGCAGCCAAGATCTGGTGGCGGGGACCCGAGATACGCAGTATTTT. Translated, it gives CASSQDLVAGTRDTQYF.

This clone was detected only a few times. V gene TRBV5-4 combines with J gene TRBJ1-1; 7 nucleotides agree with TRBD1. This CDR3 region has 13 residues. Per the germline V gene, CDR1 is SGHNT and CDR2 is YYREEE (reference sequence). J lost 1 base, V lost 6 bases, and 3 bases had no gene match. Written as DNA, the CDR3 is TGTGCCAGCAAAGGGACAGAGAACACTGAAGCTTTCTTT. It yields the protein CASKGTENTEAFF.

The chain couples TRBV5-1 to TRBJ2-3; no clear D gene. The V end was cut by 0 bases, the J end by 0 bases, with 8 bases between. CDR1 and CDR2 from the germline V gene are SGHRS and YFSETQ. The CDR3 is 15 residues long. CDR3 in amino acids: CASSLGPLSTDTQYF. CDR3 coding DNA: TGCGCCAGCAGCTTGGGGCCCTTGAGCACAGATACGCAGTATTTT.

The V call is TRBV10-2, the J call TRBJ1-4, with D unresolved. The CDR3 is 16 residues long. Germline V CDR1 and CDR2: WSHSY, SAAADI. Between the trimmed V and J ends, which lost 0 bases and 4 bases, there was a span of 12 bases. CDR3 in DNA: TGCGCCAGCAGTGAGTCCCCCGGACTGCATAATGAAAAACTGTTTTTT. Protein sequence: CASSESPGLHNEKLFF.

The CDR3 sequence: CASSLVGTIYEQYF. In DNA, the CDR3 is TGTGCCAGCAGCTTAGTAGGGACTATCTACGAGCAGTACTTC. The chain links TRBV7-9 to TRBJ2-7; 7 bases align to TRBD2. V trimming: 1 base; J trimming: 3 bases; junction bases outside the gene matches: 3. The germline CDR1 and CDR2 sequences are SEHNR and FQNEAQ (reference sequence). This CDR3 has 14 residues. Full variable domain (missing parts from reference TRBV7-9 and TRBJ2-7): DTGVSQNPRHKITKRGQNVTFRCDPISEHNRLYWYRQTLGQGPEFLTYFQNEAQLEKSRLLSDRFSAERPKGSFSTLEIQRTEQGDSAMYLCASSLVGTIYEQYFGPGTRLTVT.

The rearrangement uses TRBV5-1 and TRBJ1-5, with D perhaps TRBD1 (5 bases). The CDR3 has 16 amino acids. The V gene lost 1 base and the J gene lost 1 base, with 12 bases spanning the gap. Germline V lookup: CDR1 SGHRS, CDR2 YFSETQ. The CDR3, as DNA: TGCGCCAGCAGCTTGCGGCAAGGACAAAGCAATCAGCCCCAGCATTTT. This translates into CASSLRQGQSNQPQHF.

This chain connects TRBV4-2 to TRBJ2-7; D unclear. The CDR3 spans 15 residues. Trimming took 1 base from V and 0 from J, leaving 10 bases between them. CDR1 LGHNA and CDR2 YNFKEQ come from the germline V gene. The CDR3 is CASSQGVGRSYEQYF. Written as DNA, the CDR3 is TGTGCCAGCAGCCAAGGGGTCGGGCGCTCCTACGAGCAGTACTTC.

The J gene is TRBJ2-7, the V gene TRBV9; 9 nucleotides agree with TRBD1. Unmatched junction bases numbered 2, after V lost 0 bases and J lost 4 bases. CDR1 is SGDLS and CDR2 is YYNGEE in the germline V gene. The CDR3 consists of 14 residues. The CDR3 region is CASSVATGGYEQYF. CDR3 bases: TGTGCCAGCAGCGTAGCGACAGGGGGGTACGAGCAGTACTTC.

The chain uses TRBV18 and TRBJ2-2; D perhaps matches TRBD1 (6 bases). Germline CDR1 and CDR2: KGHSH and LQKENI. V was pared by 3 bases and J by 5 bases, with 7 bases between. The CDR3 is made up of 13 amino acids. This CDR3 is CASSPTGTGELFF. In DNA, the CDR3 is TGTGCCAGCTCACCTACAGGGACCGGGGAGCTGTTTTTT.